Listed below are T cell receptor beta chains from one sample, sequenced in a study of Tregs in tolerant kidney transplant recipients. Profiling relied on immunoSEQ multiplex PCR, and the TCRdb table lists in-frame clones only, not all of them. This sample has around 86,000 clones, with roughly 90% found just once. The sample here was CD4+ T cells from blood (PBMCs), taken 24 months after the transplant. The receptors derive from a human patient who received a combined kidney and bone marrow transplant. The graft donor may account for some of the T cells. CDR3s include the opening cysteine and the closing phenylalanine or tryptophan. D genes are given only for firm matches. The size entry is marked missing in some rows and otherwise reads once, few, many or a size class.

TRBJ1-5 TRBV7-2 . . TGTGCCAGCAGCTTAGAGGGGGGGAGGGCTCAGCCCCAGCATTTT CASSLEGGRAQPQHF
TRBJ1-2 TRBV5-6 . . TGTGCCAGCAGCCCTAAATTTAACTATGGCTACACCTTC CASSPKFNYGYTF
TRBJ1-5 TRBV6-6 . . TGTGCCAGCAGTTCCGGGACAATTAGCAATCAGCCCCAGCATTTT CASSSGTISNQPQHF
TRBJ2-2 TRBV29-1 . . TGCAGCGTTAAGAGGGCGGCCACCGGGGAGCTGTTTTTT CSVKRAATGELFF
TRBJ2-7 TRBV4-3 . . TGCGCCAGCAGCCCAGTATACGACAGCTACGAGCAGTACTTC CASSPVYDSYEQYF
TRBJ2-7 TRBV27 TRBD2 . TGTGCCAGCAGGCTAGTAGCGGGAGCCCACGAGCAGTACTTC CASRLVAGAHEQYF
TRBJ2-2 TRBV5-5 TRBD2 . TGTGCCAGCAGCTTGTACGCTAGCGGGGTAACCGGGGAGCTGTTTTTT CASSLYASGVTGELFF
TRBJ1-5 TRBV2 TRBD1 . TGTGCCAGCAGCGGAGGGACAGGAGGTCATCAGCCCCAGCATTTT CASSGGTGGHQPQHF
TRBJ2-7 TRBV7-2 TRBD2 . TGTGCCAGCAGCTCCAACAAAGGACTAGCGGGAGTCCACGAGCAGTACTTC CASSSNKGLAGVHEQYF
TRBJ2-1 TRBV7-6 . . TGTGCCAGCAGCTTAGGGGGGGGCCGGGCCGGACTTGATGAGCAGTTCTTC CASSLGGGRAGLDEQFF
TRBJ2-7 TRBV11-3 TRBD1 . TGTGCCAGCAGCTTACGTAGACAGGGGGCATACGAGCAGTACTTC CASSLRRQGAYEQYF
TRBJ2-5 TRBV7-2 . . TGTGCCAGCAGCTTAGGTCGGGGGTTCCAAGAGACCCAGTACTTC CASSLGRGFQETQYF
TRBJ1-1 TRBV15 . . TGTGCCACCAGCAGATCACAGGGTCACACTGAAGCTTTCTTT CATSRSQGHTEAFF
TRBJ1-5 TRBV7-8 TRBD1 once TGTGCCAGCAGCCTATATAGGACAGGGGGGAATAGCAATCAGCCCCAGCATTTT CASSLYRTGGNSNQPQHF
TRBJ1-3 TRBV9 . once TGTGCCAGCAGCCCCATCGGGGGTACCGGAAACACCATATATTTT CASSPIGGTGNTIYF
TRBJ2-1 TRBV10-3 TRBD2 . TGTGCCATCAGTGGGACTAGCAATGAGCAGTTCTTC CAISGTSNEQFF
TRBJ2-2 TRBV2 TRBD2 . TGTGCCAGCAGAGAGCGGGAGGGCCTTATTAACACCGGGGAGCTGTTTTTT CASREREGLINTGELFF
TRBJ2-2 TRBV19 TRBD1 . TGTGCCAGTAGTCGGACAGGGTTCAACACCGGGGAGCTGTTTTTT CASSRTGFNTGELFF
TRBJ2-7 TRBV5-1 TRBD1 . TGCGCCAGCAGCAAAGAACAGGGGGTTTACGAGCAGTACTTC CASSKEQGVYEQYF
TRBJ1-4 TRBV6-1 TRBD1 . TGTGCCAGCCGAGACAGGGGGAGTAATGAAAAACTGTTTTTT CASRDRGSNEKLFF
TRBJ1-2 TRBV19 TRBD1 . TGTGCCAGTAGTAAGGCAGGGGGCCTACTCTATGGCTACACCTTC CASSKAGGLLYGYTF
TRBJ2-1 TRBV5-1 TRBD2 . TGCGCCAGCAGCTCGACTAGCGCCCAGGCCAATGAGCAGTTCTTC CASSSTSAQANEQFF
TRBJ2-1 TRBV7-2 . . TGTGCCAGCAGCCTCCTCTTCGAGCAGTTCTTC CASSLLFEQFF
TRBJ2-2 TRBV27 TRBD1 . TGTGCCAGCAGTCTTCCTACGACAGGGCACGGGGAGCTGTTTTTT CASSLPTTGHGELFF
TRBJ2-3 TRBV5-4 . . TGTGCCAGCACCAAGGAGAGCTCAGATACGCAGTATTTT CASTKESSDTQYF
TRBJ1-1 TRBV18 TRBD1 . TGTGCCAGCTCACGAGGGGGCCGGGACACTGAAGCTTTCTTT CASSRGGRDTEAFF
TRBJ1-3 TRBV5-1 . . TGCGCCAGCAGCGAACAGGGATCTGGAAACACCATATATTTT CASSEQGSGNTIYF
TRBJ2-1 TRBV6-5 . . TGTGCCAGCAGTTCCCGCAGAAGATACAATGAGCAGTTCTTC CASSSRRRYNEQFF
TRBJ1-5 TRBV7-3 TRBD1 . TGTGCCAGCAGCTTAATTAGACAGGGGAGCAATCAGCCCCAGCATTTT CASSLIRQGSNQPQHF
TRBJ2-3 TRBV7-2 TRBD2 once TGTGCCAGCAGCTTAGTAGGGACTAGCGGGGGGGCAGGCACAGATACGCAGTATTTT CASSLVGTSGGAGTDTQYF
TRBJ2-5 TRBV7-2 . . TGTGCCAGCAGCTTAGTAGCGGAAGAGACCCAGTACTTC CASSLVAEETQYF
TRBJ1-3 TRBV19 . . TGTGCCAGCCGGAGCTCCCTCTCCGGGACATCCGCTCTGGACACCATATATTTT CASRSSLSGTSALDTIYF
TRBJ2-2 TRBV7-9 TRBD2 . TGTGCCAGCAGCTCGGGGGGTTTCTATTCCACCGGGGAGCTGTTTTTT CASSSGGFYSTGELFF
TRBJ2-1 TRBV2 TRBD2 . TGTGCCAGCAGATGGACTAGCTCCTACAATGAGCAGTTCTTC CASRWTSSYNEQFF
TRBJ2-7 TRBV5-4 . . TGTGCCAGCAGCTTGATGAAAGCAGGCGAGCAGTACTTC CASSLMKAGEQYF
TRBJ1-1 TRBV4-3 . . TGCGCCAGCAGCCAGATCAGGGGATTAACTGAAGCTTTCTTT CASSQIRGLTEAFF
TRBJ2-4 TRBV10-3 TRBD2 . TGTGCCATCAGTGACCCATATAGCGGGATAGCCAAAAACATTCAGTACTTC CAISDPYSGIAKNIQYF
TRBJ1-5 TRBV7-5 . . TGTGTCAGAAGCTCCCACGCCGGAACACAGCACATCTATAGCAATCAGCCCCAGCATTTT CVRSSHAGTQHIYSNQPQHF
TRBJ2-5 TRBV2 . . TGTGCCAGCAGTGAATGGAGGGTGGGAGAGACCCAGTACTTC CASSEWRVGETQYF
TRBJ2-7 TRBV6-5 . . TGTGCCAGCCGAGGGAGCTCCTACGAGCAGTACTTC CASRGSSYEQYF
TRBJ2-1 TRBV4-1 . . TGCGCCAGCAGCCATTTTAGCGGCTCCTACAATGAGCAGTTCTTC CASSHFSGSYNEQFF
TRBJ1-2 TRBV5-4 . . TGTGCCAGCAGCTCCGGGGGGGAAGCCCTATATGGCTACACCTTC CASSSGGEALYGYTF
TRBJ2-7 TRBV7-2 TRBD2 . TGTGCCAGCAGCTTAGCCGGGACTAGCGGTAGCGAGCAGTACTTC CASSLAGTSGSEQYF